The 28 T cell receptor beta chains reported below all come from one sample, sequenced in a study of vaccination and CD4 T cells after COVID-19. CD4+ T cells that had been cultured provided DNA sequenced with the Oncomine TCR Beta short-read assay. Each CDR3 protein is one row after TCRdb ran MiXCR on the PCR reads. The data show fewer than 20,000 distinct CDR3 sequences, with about half seen just once and approximately 17% held by the top ten. The treatment is: roughly ten-day PBMC culture with coronavirus spike peptide pools or control peptides (ViraFEST assay). No antigen has been assigned to these receptors. Sample: CD4+ T cells from blood, cultured in vitro, taken before SARS-CoV-2 vaccination. The receptors stem from a human donor who had recovered from COVID-19.

The genes are TRBV11-3 and TRBJ2-7, with D tentatively TRBD2 (5 bases). V was pared by 5 bases and J by 0 bases, with 20 bases between. Germline V gene data show CDR1 as SGHNT and CDR2 as YENEEA. This CDR3 spans 17 amino acids. The CDR3 nucleotides are TGTGCCAGCAGCGTCAGAGGAGGTCACTCGTACTCCTACGAGCAGTACTTC. Translated, it gives CASSVRGGHSYSYEQYF.

This chain uses TRBV7-3 with TRBJ1-2; D is ambiguous. V was pared by 3 bases and J by 14 bases, with 19 bases between. This CDR3 region has 13 residues. Per germline, CDR1 SGHTA and CDR2 FQGTGA. The CDR3 is CASSLSGALYDTF. The CDR3 coding sequence is TGTGCCAGCAGCTTGTCAGGTGCCCTATATGATACCTTC.

J is TRBJ1-1 and V is TRBV6-2 or TRBV6-3; D is ambiguous. Looked up from germline, CDR1 is MNHEY and CDR2 is SVGEGT. With 5 bases removed from V and 6 bases from J, the gap between germline ends came to 13 bases. The CDR3 consists of 13 residues. CDR3 sequence: CASSPTSRSEAFF. CDR3 DNA: TGTGCCAGCAGTCCTACAAGTCGGTCTGAAGCTTTCTTT.

This clonotype appeared a few times. The V and J genes are TRBV6-1 and TRBJ1-2, with TRBD1 matching over 11 bases. The CDR3 is 12 amino acids. V lost 6 bases to trimming and J lost 7 bases; unmatched junction nucleotides: 1. The germline V gene encodes CDR1 MNHNS and CDR2 SASEGT. CDR3 region: CASRGTGGGYTF. The CDR3 region has the DNA TGTGCCAGCAGGGGGACAGGGGGTGGCTACACCTTC.

This clonotype was seen only a few times. The chain joins TRBV7-9 to TRBJ2-7; TRBD2 is a possible D gene (6 bases). V was clipped by 1 base and J by 0 bases, with 19 bases between them. Germline CDR1 is SEHNR and CDR2 is FQNEAQ (reference sequence). The CDR3 length is 18 residues. The CDR3 reads CASSLGVGGYGGSYEQYF. CDR3 in DNA: TGTGCCAGCAGCTTAGGAGTTGGGGGGTACGGGGGCTCCTACGAGCAGTACTTC. The whole variable domain, filled in from reference TRBV7-9 and TRBJ2-7, reads DTGVSQNPRHKITKRGQNVTFRCDPISEHNRLYWYRQTLGQGPEFLTYFQNEAQLEKSRLLSDRFSAERPKGSFSTLEIQRTEQGDSAMYLCASSLGVGGYGGSYEQYFGPGTRLTVT.

The chain is built from TRBV25-1 and TRBJ1-1; 8 bases agree with TRBD1. The length of the CDR3 is 13 residues. The germline gives CDR1 MGHDK, CDR2 SYGVNS. J lost 4 bases, V lost 6 bases, and 4 bases had no gene match. CDR3 in amino acids: CASRGQVGTEAFF. The CDR3 DNA sequence: TGTGCCAGCAGGGGACAGGTCGGCACTGAAGCTTTCTTT.

The CDR3 DNA sequence: TGTGCCAGCACGAGGTGGCTAGCGGTCTACAATGAGCAGTTCTTC. As protein: CASTRWLAVYNEQFF. The V call is TRBV6-1, the J call TRBJ2-1, with 7 bases that match TRBD2. CDR1 MNHNS and CDR2 SASEGT come from the germline V gene. The V segment lost 7 bases and the J segment 3 bases; nucleotides outside the gene matches: 9. The CDR3 covers 15 residues.

This clonotype was counted only a few times. This chain uses TRBV20-1 with TRBJ2-4; 10 positions match TRBD2. The CDR3 spans 15 residues. Germline V gives CDR1 DFQATT, CDR2 SNEGSKA (reference sequence). CDR3 coding DNA: TGCAAGGCTAGCGGGGGCCTTCTAGCCAAAAACATTCAGTACTTC. Protein: CKASGGLLAKNIQYF.

J is TRBJ2-1 and V is TRBV11-2; the D gene is possibly TRBD2 (5 bases). Trimming removed 5 bases from V and 9 bases from J, with 17 bases in between. The CDR3 runs to 14 residues. Germline V lookup: CDR1 SGHAT, CDR2 FQNNGV. For the CDR3, the DNA is TGTGCCAGCAGCGCCACTAGATTCGGTGCTGAGCAGTTCTTC. It yields the protein CASSATRFGAEQFF.

This sequence joins TRBV20-1 and TRBJ1-5; D is possibly TRBD1 (5 bases). Germline values: CDR1 DFQATT, CDR2 SNEGSKA (reference sequence). This CDR3 comprises 12 residues. CDR3 coding DNA: TGCAGCGCGGGGGAGAAGGATCAGCCCCAGCATTTT. This codes for CSAGEKDQPQHF.

This chain uses TRBV7-2 with TRBJ1-5; a possible D gene is TRBD1 (6 bases). The CDR3 is 14 amino acids. V shed 2 bases and J shed 1 base, with 6 bases lying between them. The germline gives CDR1 SGHTA, CDR2 FQGNSA. CDR3 region: CASSLTGSNQPQHF. CDR3 in DNA: TGTGCCAGCAGCTTAACAGGGAGCAATCAGCCCCAGCATTTT.

There are a few counts of this clonotype. CDR3: CASKASGGYGYTF. For the CDR3, the DNA is TGTGCCAGCAAAGCATCAGGGGGCTATGGCTACACCTTC. The rearrangement uses TRBV27 and TRBJ1-2; 7 bases are shared with TRBD1. CDR1 and CDR2 (germline): MNHEY, SMNVEV (reference sequence). The V and J ends lost 7 bases and 4 bases, in that order; junction bases with no gene match: 6. This CDR3 has 13 residues.

V usage is TRBV7-2 and J usage is TRBJ1-2, with 11 positions matching TRBD1. Germline loops: CDR1 SGHTA, CDR2 FQGNSA. CDR3 length equals 14 residues. Trimming took 6 bases from V and 8 from J; bases not matched to a gene: 8. In nucleotides, the CDR3 is TGTGCCAGCAGTTCCGGACAGGGGGCGTTGGGCTACACCTTC. Protein: CASSSGQGALGYTF.

This clonotype was detected only a few times. This chain joins TRBV7-9 and TRBJ2-3, with a possible D match to TRBD2 (6 bases). Germline V gene sequence: CDR1 SEHNR, CDR2 FQNEAQ (reference sequence). The V gene lost 4 bases and the J gene lost 0 bases, with 14 bases spanning the gap. The CDR3 is 16 amino acids. The CDR3 sequence: CASSSPPGTSTDTQYF. The CDR3 DNA reads as TGTGCCAGCAGCTCGCCTCCCGGGACTAGCACAGATACGCAGTATTTT. Full variable domain (rest looked up from reference TRBV7-9 and TRBJ2-3): DTGVSQNPRHKITKRGQNVTFRCDPISEHNRLYWYRQTLGQGPEFLTYFQNEAQLEKSRLLSDRFSAERPKGSFSTLEIQRTEQGDSAMYLCASSSPPGTSTDTQYFGPGTRLTVL.

This clonotype was seen a few times. The rearrangement joins TRBV15 to TRBJ2-5; 8 bases line up with TRBD1. The ends lost 3 bases at V and 5 bases at J; junction bases unmatched: 5. Germline V gene data show CDR1 as LNHNV and CDR2 as YYDKDF (reference sequence). The CDR3 extends over 14 amino acids. The CDR3 loop reads CATSSYRGTETQYF. In DNA, the CDR3 is TGTGCCACCAGCAGCTACAGGGGGACGGAGACCCAGTACTTC.

The rearrangement uses TRBV6-5 and TRBJ2-1; D perhaps matches TRBD1 (6 bases). Trimming removed 2 bases from V and 7 bases from J, with 12 bases in between. The germline gives CDR1 MNHEY, CDR2 SVGAGI. This CDR3 region has 14 residues. The CDR3 DNA sequence: TGTGCCAGCAGTTACCCTTCAGGGGCGAATGAGCAGTTCTTC. Protein sequence: CASSYPSGANEQFF.

The chain employs TRBV6-4 and TRBJ1-1; 9 positions match TRBD1. V lost 8 bases, J lost 1 base, and 5 bases stayed unmatched. Germline loops: CDR1 MRHNA, CDR2 SNTAGT. CDR3 length: 14 amino acids. CDR3 in DNA: TGTGCCAGCCGAGGACAGGGGACGAACACTGAAGCTTTCTTT. Translation: CASRGQGTNTEAFF.

The chain carries TRBV10-1 and TRBJ2-5; TRBD1 matches 12 bases. V shed 2 bases and J 5 bases; nucleotides not matched to a gene: 6. Germline values: CDR1 WNHNN, CDR2 SYGVQD (reference sequence). The CDR3 loop spans 16 amino acids. The CDR3 coding sequence is TGCGCCAGCAGTGAGACCGGGACAGGGGGCGCCGAGACCCAGTACTTC. Amino acid sequence: CASSETGTGGAETQYF.

This clonotype was detected only a few times. This chain joins TRBV7-2 and TRBJ1-1; D is ambiguous. The ends were cut back, 4 bases at V and 1 base at J, with 10 bases in the middle. The CDR3 has 14 residues. The germline V gene has CDR1 SGHTA and CDR2 FQGNSA. CDR3 DNA sequence: TGTGCCAGCAGCTCCTCAGACAAGAACACTGAAGCTTTCTTT. Translation: CASSSSDKNTEAFF.

This chain links TRBV28 with TRBJ2-7; D might be TRBD1 or TRBD2, each matching 5 bases. This CDR3 has 13 amino acids. CDR1 is MDHEN and CDR2 is SYDVKM in the germline V gene. V gave up 6 bases and J gave up 1 base, with 10 bases separating them. CDR3: CASRPWGSYEQYF. The DNA of the CDR3 is TGTGCCAGCAGACCCTGGGGGTCCTACGAGCAGTACTTC. Full variable domain (outside the CDR3, taken from reference TRBV28 and TRBJ2-7): DVKVTQSSRYLVKRTGEKVFLECVQDMDHENMFWYRQDPGLGLRLIYFSYDVKMKEKGDIPEGYSVSREKKERFSLILESASTNQTSMYLCASRPWGSYEQYFGPGTRLTVT.

V gene TRBV27 combines with J gene TRBJ2-7; no reliable D call. The germline CDR1 and CDR2 sequences are MNHEY and SMNVEV (reference sequence). This CDR3 spans 13 amino acids. Trimming removed 7 bases at V and 4 bases at J, with 14 bases between. Here the CDR3 reads CASNFPSLYEQYF. In nucleotides, the CDR3 is TGTGCCAGCAATTTCCCTTCCTTGTACGAGCAGTACTTC.

This clonotype was seen only once. The V gene is TRBV5-1, the J gene TRBJ2-2, with D tentatively TRBD2 (5 bases). Germline loops: CDR1 SGHRS, CDR2 YFSETQ. The CDR3 is 16 amino acids. V was cut by 1 base and J by 3 bases, with 13 bases left in between. In nucleotides, the CDR3 is TGCGCCAGCAGCTTGAGAACGGCCGGGGACACCGGGGAGCTGTTTTTT. As protein: CASSLRTAGDTGELFF.

J is TRBJ1-5 and V is TRBV7-2, with D hard to call. Germline V gene data show CDR1 as SGHTA and CDR2 as FQGNSA. With 5 bases removed from V and 3 bases from J, the gap between germline ends came to 14 bases. CDR3 length equals 15 residues. The CDR3, as DNA: TGTGCCAGCAGCGCCGGGATCGGCCCCAATCAGCCCCAGCATTTT. Its protein product is CASSAGIGPNQPQHF.

The gene calls are TRBV7-3 and TRBJ2-5; TRBD2 matches 8 bases. Germline CDR1 is SGHTA and CDR2 is FQGTGA. V trimming: 2 bases; J trimming: 1 base; junction bases outside the gene matches: 6. The CDR3 runs to 16 residues. The CDR3 nucleotides are TGTGCCAGCAGCTTAGGGAGGCTAGCGGGCCAAGAGACCCAGTACTTC. Amino acid sequence: CASSLGRLAGQETQYF.

J is TRBJ2-1 and V is TRBV7-6, with TRBD1 as a possible D gene (5 bases). The CDR3 contains 16 residues. V lost 1 base, J lost 6 bases, and 16 bases lay in between. Germline loops: CDR1 SGHVS, CDR2 FNYEAQ. The CDR3 DNA sequence: TGTGCCAGCAGCTTAGATCGACGCCCAGGGTTCAATGAGCAGTTCTTC. This codes for CASSLDRRPGFNEQFF. The entire variable domain, with the rest obtained from reference TRBV7-6 and TRBJ2-1, is as follows: GAGVSQSPRYKVTKRGQDVALRCDPISGHVSLYWYRQALGQGPEFLTYFNYEAQQDKSGLPNDRFSAERPEGSISTLTIQRTEQRDSAMYRCASSLDRRPGFNEQFFGPGTRLTVL.

This clonotype was picked up a small number of times. V gene TRBV6-1 combines with J gene TRBJ1-1; the match to TRBD1 covers 9 bases. The germline V gene has CDR1 MNHNS and CDR2 SASEGT. CDR3 length: 16 residues. The V and J ends lost 5 bases and 3 bases, in that order; junction bases with no gene match: 10. CDR3 DNA: TGTGCCAGCAGTCAGTCGGACAGGGGTGATGACACTGAAGCTTTCTTT. This sequence encodes CASSQSDRGDDTEAFF.

V and J are TRBV20-1 and TRBJ2-7; tentative D call: TRBD2 (6 bases). Trimming shortened V by 3 bases and J by 5 bases, and 14 bases separated the two germline ends. This CDR3 contains 13 residues. Looked up from germline, CDR1 is DFQATT and CDR2 is SNEGSKA (reference sequence). The CDR3 protein is CSASGTDLNEQYF. The CDR3 DNA is TGCAGTGCTAGTGGGACTGATCTCAACGAGCAGTACTTC.

In this sample, this clonotype turned up a few times. The chain has TRBV24-1 and TRBJ1-2, with TRBD1 as a possible D gene (5 bases). V was trimmed by 2 bases and J by 4 bases, leaving 10 bases between them. From germline, CDR1 is KGHDR and CDR2 SFDVKD. The CDR3 is 14 residues long. The CDR3: CATSDSGPRYGYTF. The CDR3 region has the DNA TGTGCCACCAGTGATTCGGGACCCCGCTATGGCTACACCTTC.